These 29 T cell receptor beta chains came from one sample sequenced in a study of glioma-infiltrating T cells. Using RNA template, CDR3s of TCR alpha and beta were amplified with iRepertoire arm-PCR. TCRdb re-analysed the multiplex PCR reads in MiXCR, keeping a single row per CDR3 protein. The table has approximately 90,000 distinct CDR3 sequences, about 25% seen once. Sequenced material: glioma tissue, nonneoplastic brain tissue, or PBMCs (not recorded which). All receptors come from a human donor with low-grade glioma or glioblastoma, undergoing nonglioma brain surgery, or in good health (not recorded which).

The chain combines TRBV19 with TRBJ2-6; tentative D call: TRBD2 (7 bases). This CDR3 contains 19 residues. The V end lost 5 bases, the J end lost 0 bases, and 20 bases lay between the germline ends. Germline CDR1 and CDR2: LNHDA and SQIVND (reference sequence). CDR3 nucleotides: TGTGCCAGTAGTGGATCTGGGGAGGGGGGTTTCTCTGGGGCCAACGTCCTGACTTTC. Residues: CASSGSGEGGFSGANVLTF.

The sample holds many counts of this clonotype. This chain joins TRBV6-5 and TRBJ2-5, with TRBD1 matching 9 bases. Trimming removed 2 bases from V and 9 bases from J; junction bases left unmatched: 7. This CDR3 spans 14 amino acids. Germline CDR1 MNHEY, CDR2 SVGAGI. The CDR3 DNA reads TGTGCCAGCAGTTACACGGACAGGGGCCCAGCCCAGTACTTC. Protein product: CASSYTDRGPAQYF.

The chain recombines TRBV7-9 with TRBJ1-1; no firm D call. The CDR3 contains 14 residues. The V end was cut by 5 bases, the J end by 1 base, with 11 bases between. The germline CDR1 and CDR2 sequences are SEHNR and FQNEAQ (reference sequence). The CDR3 spells CASSPGKKNTEAFF. The CDR3 DNA sequence: TGTGCCAGCAGCCCAGGTAAGAAGAACACTGAAGCTTTCTTT.

About this clonotype itself: A read error may explain this, as a much larger clone is one base away. The chain is built from TRBV4-1 and TRBJ1-2; 10 nucleotides match TRBD1. The germline V gene encodes CDR1 MGHRA and CDR2 YSYEKL. The CDR3 length is 16 residues. This CDR3 is CASGQHPGTGDYGYTF. The CDR3 DNA follows: TGCGCCAGCGGCCAACACCCCGGGACAGGGGACTATGGCTACACCTTC.

The chain recombines TRBV6-1 with TRBJ1-5, with TRBD1 matching 7 bases. Trimming at V came to 6 bases and at J to 5 bases, leaving 10 bases not matched to a gene. CDR3 length: 15 amino acids. Looked up from germline, CDR1 is MNHNS and CDR2 is SASEGT. The CDR3: CASRSQGLGHQPQHF. The CDR3 DNA is TGTGCCAGCAGATCACAGGGGCTCGGGCATCAGCCCCAGCATTTT.

There are many counts of this clonotype. Here the CDR3 reads CASSLGGLFGYTF. CDR3 in DNA: TGTGCCAGCAGTTTAGGGGGATTGTTCGGCTACACCTTC. The chain is built from TRBV27 and TRBJ1-2; TRBD1 might be the D (5 bases). Germline assignment: CDR1 MNHEY and CDR2 SMNVEV (reference sequence). The CDR3 has 13 residues. Trimming left V 2 bases short and J 8 bases short, with 12 bases between.

This clonotype was recorded many times. This rearrangement joins TRBV11-2 to TRBJ1-5, with TRBD1 matching 9 bases. The CDR3 is 15 amino acids. Trimming took 5 bases from V and 6 from J; bases not matched to a gene: 8. Germline V gives CDR1 SGHAT, CDR2 FQNNGV. CDR3 DNA sequence: TGTGCCAGCAGCCTGGACAGGGGAGGAATTCAGCCCCAGCATTTT. Protein sequence: CASSLDRGGIQPQHF. The whole variable domain, remainder taken from reference TRBV11-2 and TRBJ1-5, is EAGVAQSPRYKIIEKRQSVAFWCNPISGHATLYWYQQILGQGPKLLIQFQNNGVVDDSQLPKDRFSAERLKGVDSTLKIQPAKLEDSAVYLCASSLDRGGIQPQHFGDGTRLSIL.

By sample fraction, this clonotype is medium-sized. The chain joins TRBV6-1 to TRBJ2-3; 10 bases map to TRBD1. Trimming removed 5 bases from V and 3 bases from J; junction bases left unmatched: 2. This CDR3 is 14 amino acids long. Germline assignment: CDR1 MNHNS and CDR2 SASEGT. The CDR3 region has the DNA TGTGCCAGCAGTTGGACAGGGGGGACAGATACGCAGTATTTT. Translation gives CASSWTGGTDTQYF.

The chain carries TRBV10-3 and TRBJ2-1; D might be TRBD2 (6 bases). The V gene lost 10 bases and the J gene lost 10 bases, with 17 bases spanning the gap. This CDR3 has 12 amino acids. Germline V gene sequence: CDR1 ENHRY, CDR2 SYGVKD. CDR3 in amino acids: CATSGVRLEQFF. The CDR3 nucleotides are TGTGCCACCTCGGGAGTCCGACTGGAGCAGTTCTTC.

This chain links TRBV20-1 with TRBJ2-4; TRBD2 might be the D (5 bases). The V end lost 6 bases, the J end lost 0 bases, and 12 bases lay between the germline ends. The CDR3 runs to 14 residues. The germline V gene encodes CDR1 DFQATT and CDR2 SNEGSKA (reference sequence). The CDR3 sequence: CSALGGLAKNIQYF. Here the CDR3 DNA reads TGCAGTGCGCTAGGAGGACTAGCCAAAAACATTCAGTACTTC.

This clonotype has at least ten counts. CDR3 protein: CASSGHYRDGYTF. In nucleotides, the CDR3 is TGTGCCAGCAGTGGCCATTACAGGGATGGCTACACCTTC. This chain joins TRBV25-1 and TRBJ1-2, with a weak D call TRBD1 (6 bases). Germline CDR1 reads MGHDK; CDR2 reads SYGVNS. V lost 4 bases and J lost 6, with 12 bases in between. The CDR3 loop spans 13 amino acids.

By share of the sample, this clonotype is medium-sized. CDR3 coding DNA: TGTGCCAGCAGCCAAGTTACAGGGAAGAGAGCTTTCTTT. This codes for CASSQVTGKRAFF. This rearrangement joins TRBV3-1 to TRBJ1-1; the D gene is possibly TRBD1 (6 bases). V lost 1 base, J lost 10 bases, and 13 bases lay in between. The germline V gene encodes CDR1 LGHDT and CDR2 YNNKEL (reference sequence). The CDR3 is 13 residues long.

This clonotype was counted many times. V and J are TRBV20-1 and TRBJ2-7; D is unclear. From germline, CDR1 is DFQATT and CDR2 SNEGSKA (reference sequence). The CDR3 runs 13 residues. Trimming took off 7 bases at V and 0 bases at J, with 13 bases between the two ends. DNA of the CDR3: TGCAGTGGGACGACCCTAAGCTCCTACGAGCAGTACTTC. Translated: CSGTTLSSYEQYF.

This clonotype was seen repeatedly, ten times or more. This sequence joins TRBV5-4 and TRBJ2-5; D possibly corresponds to TRBD2 (7 bases). CDR1 is SGHNT, CDR2 YYREEE, per germline (reference sequence). Trimming cost V 4 bases and J 4 bases, with 17 bases left between them. The CDR3 runs 15 residues. CDR3 sequence reads: CASSTRAGGRETQYF. The DNA for the CDR3 is TGTGCCAGCAGCACCCGGGCCGGGGGGCGAGAGACCCAGTACTTC.

This clonotype was observed at least ten times. The chain recombines TRBV7-6 with TRBJ1-5; D unclear. With 1 base removed from V and 1 base from J, the gap between germline ends came to 8 bases. This CDR3 has 15 amino acids. Germline V gene lookup returns CDR1 SGHVS and CDR2 FNYEAQ. The chain's CDR3 is CASSLVHGSNQPQHF. The CDR3 DNA follows: TGTGCCAGCAGCTTAGTTCACGGGAGCAATCAGCCCCAGCATTTT.

Comment on this clonotype: This may come from a read error, since a much larger clone is one base off. The chain combines TRBV2 with TRBJ2-1; unclear D gene. The germline CDR1 and CDR2 sequences are SNHLY and FYNNEI. The CDR3 length is 15 residues. CDR3 protein: CASSVQRLSYNEEFF. The CDR3 nucleotides are TGTGCCAGCAGCGTTCAGCGCCTCTCCTACAATGAGGAGTTCTTC.

This clonotype was counted many times. The chain joins TRBV27 to TRBJ1-1; 7 nucleotides match TRBD1. The CDR3 length is 15 residues. J gave up 0 bases and V 5 bases, and 6 bases lay outside the gene matches. CDR1 is MNHEY, CDR2 SMNVEV, per germline (reference sequence). The chain's CDR3 is CASSMTGRMNTEAFF. The DNA of the CDR3 is TGTGCCAGCAGTATGACAGGGCGAATGAACACTGAAGCTTTCTTT.

Comment on this clonotype: A much larger clone lies one base from this, so it may be a read error. This chain joins TRBV6-1 and TRBJ2-7; 12 positions match TRBD2. The CDR3 is 15 residues long. CDR1 and CDR2 from the germline V gene are MNHNS and SASEGT. Trimming removed 6 bases from V and 7 bases from J; junction bases left unmatched: 10. The CDR3 DNA reads as TGTGCCAGCAGGACTAGCGGGAGAGGTATGGGAGAGCAGTACTTC. Its translation is CASRTSGRGMGEQYF.

The J gene is TRBJ1-2, the V gene TRBV20-1; 9 positions agree with TRBD1. Germline V gives CDR1 DFQATT, CDR2 SNEGSKA (reference sequence). The CDR3 spans 14 residues. V dropped 5 bases and J dropped 7; count of bases not matched to a gene: 11. CDR3 region: CSASYPGTGSGYTF. Written as DNA, the CDR3 is TGCAGTGCTTCCTATCCCGGGACAGGGAGTGGCTACACCTTC.

There are many counts of this clonotype. The chain recombines TRBV29-1 with TRBJ1-1; D perhaps matches TRBD1 (6 bases). CDR3 length equals 13 residues. The germline gives CDR1 SQVTM, CDR2 ANQGSEA. The V end was cut by 6 bases, the J end by 4 bases, with 15 bases between. As DNA, the CDR3 is TGCAGCGTCGCACAGGGAGGGAGCACTGAAGCTTTCTTT. Protein: CSVAQGGSTEAFF.

This clonotype came up many times. In DNA form, the CDR3 reads TGTGCCAGCAGCTTGGAGCGGGTGTCGAACACTGAAGCTTTCTTT. It codes for CASSLERVSNTEAFF. The J gene is TRBJ1-1, the V gene TRBV7-2; D is ambiguous. The germline CDR1 and CDR2 sequences are SGHTA and FQGNSA. This CDR3 spans 15 amino acids. The V and J ends lost 3 bases and 1 base respectively, with 12 bases between them.

V gene TRBV19 combines with J gene TRBJ1-2, with D unclear. Germline V gives CDR1 LNHDA, CDR2 SQIVND (reference sequence). V was trimmed by 7 bases and J by 4 bases, leaving 19 bases between them. The CDR3 contains 15 residues. The CDR3 here is CASKSLRDILYGYTF. Here the CDR3 DNA reads TGTGCCAGTAAATCCCTGAGAGATATTCTCTATGGCTACACCTTC.

The sample holds many counts of this clonotype. The rearrangement joins TRBV6-2 or TRBV6-3 to TRBJ2-1; D tentatively fits TRBD1 or TRBD2 (5 bases each). This CDR3 is 15 amino acids long. Germline V gives CDR1 MNHEY, CDR2 SVGEGT. Trimming took 5 bases from V and 6 from J, leaving 17 bases between them. The CDR3 DNA sequence: TGTGCCAGCAGTCGGGGCAACCTACAGTTCAATGAGCAGTTCTTC. This encodes CASSRGNLQFNEQFF.

This chain links TRBV20-1 with TRBJ1-6; D gene ambiguous. V lost 8 bases to trimming and J lost 7 bases, with 24 bases between them. CDR1 and CDR2 from the germline V gene are DFQATT and SNEGSKA (reference sequence). The CDR3 is 16 residues long. The CDR3 here is CSPPVAATSPNSPLHF. The CDR3, as DNA: TGCAGTCCTCCTGTTGCAGCCACAAGCCCCAATTCACCCCTCCACTTT.

Details on this clonotype: An end of the junction differs from the germline gene, which may be a read error. The chain joins TRBV6-2 or TRBV6-3 to TRBJ2-5, with a weak D call TRBD2 (6 bases). The CDR3 loop spans 16 amino acids. In germline, CDR1 is MNHEY, CDR2 SVGEGT. CDR3 region: CASRYSIVGGQETQYF. CDR3 DNA sequence: TGTGCCAGCAGGTACTCGATAGTGGGGGGCCAAGAGACCCAGTACTTC.

This clonotype showed up just a few times. This chain joins TRBV12-3 or TRBV12-4 and TRBJ2-1, with 7 nucleotides matching TRBD1. The V gene end was trimmed by 5 bases and the J gene end by 9 bases; junction bases not matched to a gene: 7. This CDR3 has 13 amino acids. CDR3 residues: CASSRTGRGEQFF. In nucleotides, the CDR3 is TGTGCCAGCAGTCGGACAGGAAGAGGTGAGCAGTTCTTC.

As regards this clonotype: Germline is not matched at one junction end, which may reflect a read error. The chain employs TRBV6-5 and TRBJ1-1; D not resolved. The CDR3 covers 14 residues. In germline, CDR1 is MNHEY, CDR2 SVGAGI. As DNA, the CDR3 is TGTGCCAGCAGCAAGATGGTCTCCTGGGTCGAAGCTCTCTTT. Encoded protein: CASSKMVSWVEALF.

This clonotype was counted at least ten times. The chain combines TRBV20-1 with TRBJ2-1; 11 bases are shared with TRBD2. From germline, CDR1 is DFQATT and CDR2 SNEGSKA (reference sequence). With 7 bases clipped from V and 7 bases from J, the junction kept 12 bases outside the gene matches. The CDR3 length is 15 residues. CDR3 sequence reads: CSGSPSGRSTNEQFF. The CDR3 nucleotides are TGCAGTGGCAGTCCTAGCGGGAGGAGTACAAATGAGCAGTTCTTC.

Turning to this clonotype: One end of the junction fails to match germline, which may point to a read error. This chain joins TRBV27 and TRBJ1-5, with TRBD1 as a possible D gene (5 bases). Germline CDR1 and CDR2: MNHEY and SMNVEV (reference sequence). This CDR3 has 14 residues. CDR3 coding DNA: TGTGCCAGCGGTTTTTGGGGGAACAATCAGCCCCAGCATTTT. Residues: CASGFWGNNQPQHF.